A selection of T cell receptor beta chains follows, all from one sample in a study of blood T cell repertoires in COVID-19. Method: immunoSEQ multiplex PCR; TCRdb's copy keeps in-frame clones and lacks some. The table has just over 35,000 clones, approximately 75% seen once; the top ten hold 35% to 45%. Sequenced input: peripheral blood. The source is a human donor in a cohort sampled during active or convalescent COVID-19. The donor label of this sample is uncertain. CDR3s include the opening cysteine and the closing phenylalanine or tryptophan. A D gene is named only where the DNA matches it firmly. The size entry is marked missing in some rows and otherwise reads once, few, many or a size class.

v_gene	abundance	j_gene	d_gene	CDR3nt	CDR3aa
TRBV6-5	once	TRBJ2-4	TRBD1	TGTGCCAGCAGCCGAGGACAGGCAGCCAAAAACATTCAGTACTTC	CASSRGQAAKNIQYF
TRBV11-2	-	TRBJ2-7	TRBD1	TGTGCCAGCAGCTTAGAAAGAGGGGGCTTCAACGAGCAGTACTTC	CASSLERGGFNEQYF
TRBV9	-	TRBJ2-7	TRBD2	TGTGCCAGCAGCTCCCTAGCGGGAGGGCCAAACGAGCAGTACTTC	CASSSLAGGPNEQYF
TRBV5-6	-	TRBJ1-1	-	TGTGCCAGCAGCTTTAGGCCGGGACACACCAACACTGAAGCTTTCTTT	CASSFRPGHTNTEAFF
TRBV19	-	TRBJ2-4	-	TGTGCCAGTACCTCAGGGGTCGGAGTAGCCAAAAACATTCAGTACTTC	CASTSGVGVAKNIQYF
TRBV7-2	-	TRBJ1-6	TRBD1	TGTGCCAGCAGCCAGACAGGGGGCCTACATTCACCCCTCCACTTT	CASSQTGGLHSPLHF
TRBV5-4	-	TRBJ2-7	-	TGTGCCAGCAGCCGTGGGAGAGGAGCCTACGAGCAGTACTTC	CASSRGRGAYEQYF
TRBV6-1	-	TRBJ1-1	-	TGTGCCAGCAGTGAAGCAGGGGACATCGGTGAAGCTTTCTTT	CASSEAGDIGEAFF
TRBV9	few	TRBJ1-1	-	TGTGCCAGCAGCGTAGGAACAGGGAGTAACACTGAAGCTTTCTTT	CASSVGTGSNTEAFF
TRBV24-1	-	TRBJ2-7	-	TGTGCCACCAGTGATCCAGGGTCATCCCGCGAGCAGTACTTC	CATSDPGSSREQYF
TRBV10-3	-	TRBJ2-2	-	TGTGCCATCTCCAGCGGAACTACCTACAACACCGGGGAGCTGTTTTTT	CAISSGTTYNTGELFF
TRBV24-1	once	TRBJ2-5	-	TGTGCCACCAGTGATCCCTCCGGGAGACGCGAGACCCAGTACTTC	CATSDPSGRRETQYF
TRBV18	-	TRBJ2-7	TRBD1	TGTGCCAGCTCACCATTGATAACAGGGGGCAGGGAGCAGTACTTC	CASSPLITGGREQYF
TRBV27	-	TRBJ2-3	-	TGTGCCAGCAGTTTTCGGCCAAGGGAGCCGGGGACAGATACGCAGTATTTT	CASSFRPREPGTDTQYF
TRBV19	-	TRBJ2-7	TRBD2	TGTGCCAGTAGTGGTATAGCGGGAGGTAGGAACGAGCAGTACTTC	CASSGIAGGRNEQYF
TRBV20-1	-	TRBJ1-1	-	TGCAGTGCTAGCGGCTGGAGGTCTTTCTTT	CSASGWRSFF
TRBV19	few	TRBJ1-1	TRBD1	TGTGCCAGTAGTATAAATCCCCAGGGGGCTCCAGCTTTCTTT	CASSINPQGAPAFF
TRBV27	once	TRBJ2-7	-	TGTGCCAGCAGTTTACGTCTATACGGCTACGAGCAGTACTTC	CASSLRLYGYEQYF
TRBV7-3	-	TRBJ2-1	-	TGTGCCAGCAGCTTACGTAGGAGCTCCTACAATGAGCAGTTCTTC	CASSLRRSSYNEQFF
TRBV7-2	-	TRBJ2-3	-	TGTGCCAGCAGCTTACGGGTAGCGCCAGATACGCAGTATTTT	CASSLRVAPDTQYF
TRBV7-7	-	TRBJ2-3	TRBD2	TGTGCTAGCAGCTTCGGACTAGCGGGAGTAGGTTTAGATACGCAGTATTTT	CASSFGLAGVGLDTQYF
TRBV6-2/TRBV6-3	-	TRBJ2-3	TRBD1	TGTGCCAGCAGTTTGAGGGACAGGGGGGTAGATACGCAGTATTTT	CASSLRDRGVDTQYF
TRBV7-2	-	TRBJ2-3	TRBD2	TGTGCCAGCAGCTTTACTAGCGGTAGCACAGATACGCAGTATTTT	CASSFTSGSTDTQYF
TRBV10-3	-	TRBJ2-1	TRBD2	TGTGCCATCAGTGAGGAAGGGCTAGCGGGAGGGAACGGGGAGCAGTTCTTC	CAISEEGLAGGNGEQFF
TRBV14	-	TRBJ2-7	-	TGTGCCAGCAGCCCCGTTTCATTCGGCGAGCAGTACTTC	CASSPVSFGEQYF
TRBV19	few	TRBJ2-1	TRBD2	TGTGCCAGCAGGACTAGCGGGCCTTCCTACAATGAGCAGTTCTTC	CASRTSGPSYNEQFF